The present TCR beta chain was sequenced within a study of blood T cell repertoires in COVID-19. The CDR3 has 16 amino acids. Germline CDR1 is KGHSH and CDR2 is LQKENI. The germline V and J ends were trimmed by 5 bases and 0 bases, with 14 bases remaining between them. Produced via immunoSEQ multiplex PCR; TCRdb's table is partial and in-frame only. The sample contains fewer than 350,000 clones, over 80% of which appear only once. This TCR came from a woman aged 45-65 years with active or convalescent COVID-19. The genes are TRBV18 and TRBJ1-3; D is possibly TRBD1 (5 bases). The material sequenced was peripheral blood. The CDR3 coding sequence is TGTGCCAGCTCAAGACAGTTCTCCAGCTCTGGAAACACCATATATTTT. The encoded protein is CASSRQFSSSGNTIYF.